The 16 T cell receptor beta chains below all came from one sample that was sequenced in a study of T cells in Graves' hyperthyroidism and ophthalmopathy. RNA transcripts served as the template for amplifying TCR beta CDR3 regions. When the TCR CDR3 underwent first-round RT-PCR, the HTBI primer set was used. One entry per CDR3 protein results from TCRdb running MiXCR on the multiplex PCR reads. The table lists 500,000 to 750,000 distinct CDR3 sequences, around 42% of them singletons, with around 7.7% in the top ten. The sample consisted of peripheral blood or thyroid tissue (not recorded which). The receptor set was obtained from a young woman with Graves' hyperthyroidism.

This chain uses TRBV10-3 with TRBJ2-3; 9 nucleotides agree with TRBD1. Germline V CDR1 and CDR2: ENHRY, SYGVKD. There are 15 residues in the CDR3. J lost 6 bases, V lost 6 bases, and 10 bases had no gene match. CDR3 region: CAISAGGGTGDTQYF. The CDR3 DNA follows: TGTGCCATCAGCGCAGGGGGTGGGACAGGGGATACGCAGTATTTT.

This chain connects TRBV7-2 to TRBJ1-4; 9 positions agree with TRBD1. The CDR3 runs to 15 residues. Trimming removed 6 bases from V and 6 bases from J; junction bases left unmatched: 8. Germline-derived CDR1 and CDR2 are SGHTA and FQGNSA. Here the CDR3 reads CASRRQGGTDEKLFF. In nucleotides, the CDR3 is TGTGCCAGCAGACGACAGGGGGGGACAGATGAAAAACTGTTTTTT.

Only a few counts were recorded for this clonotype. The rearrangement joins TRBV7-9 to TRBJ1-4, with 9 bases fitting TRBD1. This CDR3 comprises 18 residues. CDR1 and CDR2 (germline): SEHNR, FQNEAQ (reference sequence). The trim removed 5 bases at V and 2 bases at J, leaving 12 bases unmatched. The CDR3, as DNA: TGTGCCAGCAGCCCGGGACAGGGTGTTTTTGCGACTAATGAAAAACTGTTTTTT. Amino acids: CASSPGQGVFATNEKLFF.

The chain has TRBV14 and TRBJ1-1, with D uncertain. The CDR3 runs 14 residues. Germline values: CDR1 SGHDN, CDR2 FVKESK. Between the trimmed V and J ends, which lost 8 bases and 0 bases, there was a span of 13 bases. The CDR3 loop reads CASRLTVLNTEAFF. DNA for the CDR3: TGTGCCAGCCGACTGACGGTCCTGAACACTGAAGCTTTCTTT. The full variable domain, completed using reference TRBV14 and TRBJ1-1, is EAGVTQFPSHSVIEKGQTVTLRCDPISGHDNLYWYRRVMGKEIKFLLHFVKESKQDESGMPNNRFLAERTGGTYSTLKVQPAELEDSGVYFCASRLTVLNTEAFFGQGTRLTVV.

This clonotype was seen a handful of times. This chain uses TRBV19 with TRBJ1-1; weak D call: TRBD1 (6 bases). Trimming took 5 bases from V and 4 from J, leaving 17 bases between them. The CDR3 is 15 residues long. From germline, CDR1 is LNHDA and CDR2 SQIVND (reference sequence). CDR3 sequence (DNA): TGTGCCAGTAGTCGAATGACAGGTTCTTCCACTGAAGCTTTCTTT. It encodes CASSRMTGSSTEAFF.

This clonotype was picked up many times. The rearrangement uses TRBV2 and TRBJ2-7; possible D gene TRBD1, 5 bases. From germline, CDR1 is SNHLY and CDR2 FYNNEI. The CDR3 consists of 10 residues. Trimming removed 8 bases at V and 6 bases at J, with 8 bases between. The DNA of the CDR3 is TGTGCCAGCCGTGGGGCCGAGCAGTACTTC. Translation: CASRGAEQYF.

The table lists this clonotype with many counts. CDR3 bases: TGTGCCACCAGCGCAGGGAGGACCTACGAGCAGTACTTC. This encodes CATSAGRTYEQYF. This sequence joins TRBV15 and TRBJ2-7, with a weak D call TRBD2 (6 bases). V was shortened by 5 bases and J by 2 bases, with 10 bases between the two germline ends. The CDR3 totals 13 residues. Looked up from germline, CDR1 is LNHNV and CDR2 is YYDKDF (reference sequence).

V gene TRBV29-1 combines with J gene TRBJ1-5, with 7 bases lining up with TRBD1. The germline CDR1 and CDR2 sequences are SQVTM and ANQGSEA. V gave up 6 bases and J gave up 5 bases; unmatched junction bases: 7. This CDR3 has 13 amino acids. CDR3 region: CSVLDRADQPQHF. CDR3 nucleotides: TGCAGCGTACTTGACAGGGCGGATCAGCCCCAGCATTTT.

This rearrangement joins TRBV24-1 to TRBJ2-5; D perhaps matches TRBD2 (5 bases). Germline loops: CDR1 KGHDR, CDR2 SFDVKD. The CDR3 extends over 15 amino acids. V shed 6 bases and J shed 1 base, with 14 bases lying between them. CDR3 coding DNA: TGTGCCACCAGTCGAGGGATGTCGCCCCAAGAGACCCAGTACTTC. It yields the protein CATSRGMSPQETQYF.

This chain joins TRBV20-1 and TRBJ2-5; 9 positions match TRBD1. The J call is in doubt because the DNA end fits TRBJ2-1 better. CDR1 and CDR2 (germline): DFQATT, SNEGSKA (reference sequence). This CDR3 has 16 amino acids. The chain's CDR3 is CSASPGTGNSNNEQFF. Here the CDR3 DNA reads TGCAGTGCTAGTCCCGGGACAGGGAATTCAAACAATGAGCAGTTCTTC.

The CDR3 sequence is CSAKSLPGRGHEKLFF. CDR3 bases: TGCAGTGCTAAATCTTTGCCGGGACGCGGACATGAAAAACTGTTTTTT. The chain has TRBV20-1 and TRBJ1-4; D may be TRBD1 (5 bases). The germline V gene has CDR1 DFQATT and CDR2 SNEGSKA (reference sequence). CDR3 length: 16 residues. V gave up 4 bases and J gave up 6 bases, with 21 bases separating them.

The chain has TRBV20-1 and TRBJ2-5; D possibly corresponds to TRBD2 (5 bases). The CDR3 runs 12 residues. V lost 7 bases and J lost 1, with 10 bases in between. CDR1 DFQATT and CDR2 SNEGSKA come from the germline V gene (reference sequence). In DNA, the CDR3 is TGCAGTGATAGTCGGGGCCAAGAGACCCAGTACTTC. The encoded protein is CSDSRGQETQYF.

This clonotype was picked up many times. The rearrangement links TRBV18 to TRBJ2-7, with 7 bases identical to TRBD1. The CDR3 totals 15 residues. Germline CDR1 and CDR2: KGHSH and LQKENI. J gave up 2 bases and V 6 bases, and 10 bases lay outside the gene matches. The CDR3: CASSHPGQMAYEQYF. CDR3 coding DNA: TGTGCCAGCTCTCACCCGGGACAGATGGCCTACGAGCAGTACTTC. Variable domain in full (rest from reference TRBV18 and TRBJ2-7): NAGVMQNPRHLVRRRGQEARLRCSPMKGHSHVYWYRQLPEEGLKFMVYLQKENIIDESGMPKERFSAEFPKEGPSILRIQQVVRGDSAAYFCASSHPGQMAYEQYFGPGTRLTVT.

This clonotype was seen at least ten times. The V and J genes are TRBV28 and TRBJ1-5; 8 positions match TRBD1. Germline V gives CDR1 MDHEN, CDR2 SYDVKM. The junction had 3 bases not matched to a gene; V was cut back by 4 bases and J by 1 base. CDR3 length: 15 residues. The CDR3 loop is CASSWTGNSNQPQHF. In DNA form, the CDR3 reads TGTGCCAGCAGTTGGACAGGGAACAGCAATCAGCCCCAGCATTTT.

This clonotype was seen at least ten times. The CDR3: CAISESRGLRGYTF. In nucleotides, the CDR3 is TGTGCCATCAGTGAGTCTCGGGGATTGAGGGGCTACACCTTC. The rearrangement links TRBV10-3 to TRBJ1-2; D is ambiguous. The CDR3 spans 14 residues. Germline CDR1 reads ENHRY; CDR2 reads SYGVKD. Deletions cut 0 bases from V and 8 bases from J, with 13 bases between.

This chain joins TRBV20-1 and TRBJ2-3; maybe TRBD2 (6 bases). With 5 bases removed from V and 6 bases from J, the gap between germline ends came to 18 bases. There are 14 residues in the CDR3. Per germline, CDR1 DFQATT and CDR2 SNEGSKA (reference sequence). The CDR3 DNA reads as TGCAGTGCTCCAGCGGGCCCCTCCTCCGATACGCAGTATTTT. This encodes CSAPAGPSSDTQYF.